Below are 26 T cell receptor beta chains sequenced from a single sample in a study of molecular identifiers for immune sequencing clone quantification (dated by TCRdb to the late 2010s). Receptor libraries were prepared by PCR. The sequencer listed for this sample is Illumina HiSeq 4000. TCRdb ran its own pipeline on the public reads, namely fastp trimming at Q25 and MiXCR clone calling, and kept in-frame beta chains. Every distinct CDR3 protein forms one entry, paired with its most common genes and DNA. This sample is represented by a few hundred thousand distinct CDR3 sequences; about a fifth of them were singletons. Approximately 0.8% of the sample goes to the ten largest clones. Sequencing input: naive CD8+ T cells from blood, with Jurkat cell RNA spiked in. This specimen's cell subset or site label, interpreted: FACS-sorted CD8+CD4-CCR7+CD45RA+ naive T cells. The source of these receptors is a human donor in good health. Some libraries in this study had Jurkat cell RNA spiked in.

This clonotype has only a few counts. The V call is TRBV7-2, the J call TRBJ2-4, with D tentatively TRBD1 or TRBD2 (5 bases each). Trimming removed 3 bases from V and 0 bases from J, with 15 bases in between. This CDR3 spans 17 amino acids. Germline V gene sequence: CDR1 SGHTA, CDR2 FQGNSA. This chain's CDR3 is CASSFEGSGGAKNIQYF. DNA of the CDR3: TGTGCCAGCAGCTTTGAAGGGTCTGGGGGAGCCAAAAACATTCAGTACTTC.

This clonotype was counted many times. The CDR3 DNA reads as TGTGCCAGCTGTCCGGGAGGGCCAGAGACCCAGTACTTC. Protein: CASCPGGPETQYF. The V gene is TRBV7-2, the J gene TRBJ2-5, with 8 bases matching TRBD2. CDR1 and CDR2 from the germline V gene are SGHTA and FQGNSA. The CDR3 totals 13 residues. V shed 8 bases, J shed 4 bases, and the junction held 6 bases outside the gene matches.

This sequence joins TRBV5-4 and TRBJ2-7; D uncertain. The germline V gene has CDR1 SGHNT and CDR2 YYREEE (reference sequence). There are 14 residues in the CDR3. Trimming took off 3 bases at V and 6 bases at J, with 16 bases between the two ends. CDR3 sequence reads: CASSSSDRPFEQYF. The CDR3 DNA is TGTGCCAGCAGCTCCAGCGACCGCCCCTTCGAGCAGTACTTC.

This clonotype has a count of ten or more. V is TRBV5-1 and J is TRBJ2-3; D remains ambiguous. Germline V gene data show CDR1 as SGHRS and CDR2 as YFSETQ. The CDR3 covers 14 residues. V was pared by 3 bases and J by 4 bases, with 12 bases between. The CDR3 sequence is CASSSDSYADTQYF. The CDR3 DNA sequence: TGCGCCAGCAGCTCCGACTCTTACGCAGATACGCAGTATTTT.

The rearrangement joins TRBV9 to TRBJ1-3; 9 bases align to TRBD1. This CDR3 contains 17 residues. Trimming at V came to 4 bases and at J to 0 bases, leaving 8 bases not matched to a gene. CDR1 and CDR2 from the germline V gene are SGDLS and YYNGEE. The CDR3 spells CASSPGQGAVSGNTIYF. For the CDR3, the DNA is TGTGCCAGCAGCCCGGGACAGGGCGCCGTCTCTGGAAACACCATATATTTT. The entire variable domain, with the rest obtained from reference TRBV9 and TRBJ1-3, is as follows: DSGVTQTPKHLITATGQRVTLRCSPRSGDLSVYWYQQSLDQGLQFLIQYYNGEERAKGNILERFSAQQFPDLHSELNLSSLELGDSALYFCASSPGQGAVSGNTIYFGEGSWLTVV.

V and J are TRBV7-9 and TRBJ1-1, with D maybe TRBD1 (5 bases). In germline, CDR1 is SEHNR, CDR2 FQNEAQ (reference sequence). V shed 1 base and J shed 4 bases, with 13 bases lying between them. The CDR3 runs 15 residues. CDR3 DNA sequence: TGTGCCAGCAGCTTAGTAGATTCGGGGCCCACTGAAGCTTTCTTT. This gives the protein CASSLVDSGPTEAFF.

This chain links TRBV7-6 with TRBJ2-5; the D gene is possibly TRBD2 (5 bases). The CDR3 has 17 residues. Germline assignment: CDR1 SGHVS and CDR2 FNYEAQ. V lost 5 bases and J lost 0, with 19 bases in between. CDR3 amino acids: CASSLLGLETYQETQYF. The CDR3 nucleotides are TGTGCCAGCAGCCTACTAGGATTGGAAACCTACCAAGAGACCCAGTACTTC.

As to this clonotype: This may come from a read error, since a much larger clone is one base off. Given the absence of the conserved phenylalanine or tryptophan at the CDR3 end, a read error is likely. The chain uses TRBV20-1 and TRBJ2-2, with a tentative D call TRBD2 (6 bases). Between the trimmed V and J ends, which lost 6 bases and 1 base, there was a span of 9 bases. This CDR3 has 13 residues. Germline V gene sequence: CDR1 DFQATT, CDR2 SNEGSKA (reference sequence). The CDR3 DNA is TGCAGTGCCAAGGGACTGAACACCGGGGAGCTGTTTTCT. It translates to CSAKGLNTGELFS.

In the case of this clonotype: A much larger clone lies one base from this, so it may be a read error. The chain combines TRBV30 with TRBJ1-1; maybe TRBD1 (5 bases). Germline V gene lookup returns CDR1 GTSNPN and CDR2 SVGIG (reference sequence). This CDR3 has 14 residues. The DNA of the CDR3 is TGTGCCTGGAGTGTAATGGGGTCGGACACTGAAGTTTTCTTT. Translating it yields CAWSVMGSDTEVFF.

This clonotype was picked up many times. The CDR3, as DNA: TGCGCCAGCAGCCAAATGAGGGCACCGACCGGGGAGCTGTTTTTT. It is translated as CASSQMRAPTGELFF. The rearrangement uses TRBV4-3 and TRBJ2-2, with TRBD2 as a possible D gene (5 bases). CDR1 and CDR2 (germline): LGHNA, YSLEER. The CDR3 totals 15 residues. With 2 bases removed from V and 5 bases from J, the gap between germline ends came to 12 bases.

Concerning this clonotype: The junction shows a germline mismatch at one end, possibly a read error. V usage is TRBV5-1 and J usage is TRBJ2-3; tentative D call: TRBD1 (6 bases). Germline CDR1 and CDR2: SGHRS and YFSETQ. CDR3 length equals 15 residues. For the CDR3, the DNA is TGCGCCAGCGGCTTGAGCCAGGGGTCCACAGATACGCAGTATTTT. Protein product: CASGLSQGSTDTQYF.

This clonotype was detected ten times or more. This chain connects TRBV7-9 to TRBJ2-3; 7 bases are a match to TRBD2. J was trimmed by 1 base and V by 4 bases; bases with no gene match: 5. The germline CDR1 and CDR2 sequences are SEHNR and FQNEAQ (reference sequence). The CDR3 loop spans 15 amino acids. In nucleotides, the CDR3 is TGTGCCAGCAGCTCTTCTAGCGGTCGCACAGATACGCAGTATTTT. Translating it yields CASSSSSGRTDTQYF.

The V and J genes are TRBV27 and TRBJ2-5; TRBD2 agrees at 15 bases. Looked up from germline, CDR1 is MNHEY and CDR2 is SMNVEV (reference sequence). The ends lost 2 bases at V and 5 bases at J; junction bases unmatched: 9. This CDR3 region has 18 residues. CDR3 loop: CASSLLGLAGGPEETQYF. The CDR3 nucleotides are TGTGCCAGCAGTTTACTAGGACTAGCGGGAGGGCCTGAGGAGACCCAGTACTTC.

V and J are TRBV12-5 and TRBJ2-3; D possibly corresponds to TRBD1 (6 bases). From germline, CDR1 is LGHNT and CDR2 FRNRAP. The CDR3 is 16 amino acids. Deletions cut 1 base from V and 6 bases from J, with 17 bases between. The CDR3 is CASGLGIRGEGDTQYF. CDR3 coding DNA: TGTGCTAGTGGTTTGGGTATCAGGGGAGAAGGTGATACGCAGTATTTT.

This clonotype was observed many times. The chain employs TRBV7-2 and TRBJ2-3, with 7 bases lining up with TRBD2. The trim removed 6 bases at V and 2 bases at J, leaving 5 bases unmatched. The germline V gene encodes CDR1 SGHTA and CDR2 FQGNSA. The CDR3 contains 14 residues. The DNA for the CDR3 is TGTGCCAGCAGTGGGGGGGGGTACACAGATACGCAGTATTTT. It codes for CASSGGGYTDTQYF.

This chain joins TRBV3-1 and TRBJ2-7; D is undetermined. The V gene lost 1 base and the J gene lost 2 bases, with 12 bases spanning the gap. Germline CDR1 LGHDT, CDR2 YNNKEL (reference sequence). The CDR3 has 15 residues. The CDR3 region is CASSQGAAVAYEQYF. CDR3 sequence (DNA): TGTGCCAGCAGCCAAGGGGCAGCCGTGGCCTACGAGCAGTACTTC.

The chain links TRBV7-9 to TRBJ2-7; 8 nucleotides agree with TRBD1. This CDR3 is 15 amino acids long. V shed 4 bases, J shed 3 bases, and the junction held 8 bases outside the gene matches. The germline V gene encodes CDR1 SEHNR and CDR2 FQNEAQ (reference sequence). The CDR3 loop is CASSSPGTGFYEQYF. CDR3 bases: TGTGCCAGCAGCTCCCCCGGGACAGGCTTCTACGAGCAGTACTTC.

This clonotype came up a few times. The chain uses TRBV6-2 or TRBV6-3 and TRBJ1-1, with D possibly TRBD1 on 5 matching bases. The CDR3 has 13 amino acids. The V and J ends lost 7 bases and 4 bases respectively, with 13 bases between them. Germline V CDR1 and CDR2: MNHEY, SVGEGT. The CDR3 nucleotides are TGTGCCAGCACTCAGGGTAAACTCACTGAAGCTTTCTTT. The encoded protein is CASTQGKLTEAFF.

This clonotype was recorded many times. This rearrangement joins TRBV13 to TRBJ1-2, with TRBD1 identical over 10 bases. The CDR3 loop spans 13 amino acids. With 5 bases clipped from V and 7 bases from J, the junction kept 4 bases outside the gene matches. CDR1 PRHDT and CDR2 FYEKMQ come from the germline V gene (reference sequence). The CDR3 region is CASSPDRGLGYTF. CDR3 DNA: TGTGCCAGCAGCCCCGACAGGGGGCTTGGCTACACCTTC.

The sample holds many counts of this clonotype. The gene calls are TRBV20-1 and TRBJ1-5, with D possibly TRBD1 on 5 matching bases. In germline, CDR1 is DFQATT, CDR2 SNEGSKA (reference sequence). V lost 6 bases to trimming and J lost 5 bases, with 11 bases between them. This CDR3 comprises 12 residues. The CDR3 nucleotides are TGCAGTGCATTACAGGAGGATCAGCCCCAGCATTTT. Its protein is CSALQEDQPQHF.

Points on this clonotype: This could be a read error, since a much larger clone is one nucleotide away. The CDR3 protein is CASMGDWGRTKNIQYF. CDR3 in DNA: TGTGCCAGCATGGGGGACTGGGGAAGAACCAAAAACATTCAGTACTTC. This chain joins TRBV2 and TRBJ2-4; tentative D call: TRBD2 (6 bases). The ends were cut back, 7 bases at V and 2 bases at J, with 18 bases in the middle. This CDR3 spans 16 amino acids. Germline CDR1 is SNHLY and CDR2 is FYNNEI.

The table lists this clonotype with a few counts. The chain has TRBV27 and TRBJ2-7, with D perhaps TRBD1 or TRBD2 (5 bases each). Between the trimmed V and J ends, which lost 5 bases and 0 bases, there was a span of 11 bases. This CDR3 has 14 amino acids. The germline V gene has CDR1 MNHEY and CDR2 SMNVEV (reference sequence). The CDR3 protein is CASSGTSISYEQYF. For the CDR3, the DNA is TGTGCCAGCAGTGGGACCTCGATCTCCTACGAGCAGTACTTC.

This clonotype was counted between two and nine times. This sequence joins TRBV24-1 and TRBJ1-5; D gene ambiguous. Germline V CDR1 and CDR2: KGHDR, SFDVKD. V lost 3 bases, J lost 3 bases, and 11 bases lay in between. CDR3 length equals 15 residues. The CDR3 loop reads CATSDAASPNQPQHF. The CDR3 nucleotides are TGTGCCACCAGTGATGCGGCCAGCCCCAATCAGCCCCAGCATTTT.

This clonotype was seen once. The rearrangement uses TRBV19 and TRBJ2-7, with D perhaps TRBD1 (6 bases). The CDR3 has 15 residues. V was trimmed by 5 bases and J by 2 bases, leaving 16 bases between them. CDR1 and CDR2 (germline): LNHDA, SQIVND (reference sequence). Here the CDR3 reads CASSAAGVSTYEQYF. The CDR3 DNA sequence: TGTGCCAGTAGTGCGGCAGGGGTGTCGACCTACGAGCAGTACTTC. The variable domain in full, with the rest retrieved from reference TRBV19 and TRBJ2-7, is DGGITQSPKYLFRKEGQNVTLSCEQNLNHDAMYWYRQDPGQGLRLIYYSQIVNDFQKGDIAEGYSVSREKKESFPLTVTSAQKNPTAFYLCASSAAGVSTYEQYFGPGTRLTVT.

V and J are TRBV4-3 and TRBJ2-7; 11 bases are shared with TRBD1. The V and J ends lost 0 bases and 7 bases, in that order; junction bases with no gene match: 11. The CDR3 is 17 amino acids. Germline V CDR1 and CDR2: LGHNA, YSLEER. The DNA of the CDR3 is TGCGCCAGCAGCCAAGATACGGACAGGGGGCTGATTCATGAGCAGTACTTC. It encodes CASSQDTDRGLIHEQYF.

To note about this clonotype: Being one base from a much bigger clone, this may be a read error. The V and J genes are TRBV6-6 and TRBJ1-5; the D gene is possibly TRBD1 (6 bases). This CDR3 comprises 13 residues. Germline V CDR1 and CDR2: MNHNY, SVGAGI (reference sequence). V lost 8 bases to trimming and J lost 6 bases, with 14 bases between them. The CDR3 nucleotides are TGTGCCAGCGCGTCAGGGGTTACTCAGCCCCAGCATTTT. Its translation: CASASGVTQPQHF.